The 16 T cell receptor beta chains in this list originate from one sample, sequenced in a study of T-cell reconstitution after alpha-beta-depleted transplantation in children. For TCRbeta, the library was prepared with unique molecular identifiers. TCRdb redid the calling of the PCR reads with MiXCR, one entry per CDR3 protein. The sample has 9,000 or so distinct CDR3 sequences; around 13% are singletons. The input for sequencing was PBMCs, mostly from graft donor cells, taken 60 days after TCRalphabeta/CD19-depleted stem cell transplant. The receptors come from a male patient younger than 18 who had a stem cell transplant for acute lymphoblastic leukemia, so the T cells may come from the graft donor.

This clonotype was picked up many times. CDR3: CASSPAPGLSRYEQYF. In nucleotides, the CDR3 is TGTGCCAGCAGCCCAGCACCGGGACTTTCGCGCTACGAGCAGTACTTC. The chain combines TRBV7-2 with TRBJ2-7; weak D call: TRBD2 (6 bases). V gave up 5 bases and J gave up 3 bases, with 20 bases separating them. There are 16 residues in the CDR3. CDR1 and CDR2 from the germline V gene are SGHTA and FQGNSA.

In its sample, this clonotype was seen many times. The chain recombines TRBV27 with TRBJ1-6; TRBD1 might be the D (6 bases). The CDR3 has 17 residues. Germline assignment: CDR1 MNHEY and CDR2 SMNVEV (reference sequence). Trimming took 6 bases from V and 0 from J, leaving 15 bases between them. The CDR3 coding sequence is TGTGCCAGCAGCAGAAAGGGGGGTTTCTCCTATAATTCACCCCTCCACTTT. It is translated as CASSRKGGFSYNSPLHF.

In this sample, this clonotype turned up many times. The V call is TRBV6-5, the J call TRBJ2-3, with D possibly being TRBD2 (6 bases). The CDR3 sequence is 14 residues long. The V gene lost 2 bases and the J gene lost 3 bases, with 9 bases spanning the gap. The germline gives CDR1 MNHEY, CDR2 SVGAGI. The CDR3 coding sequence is TGTGCCAGCAGTTACGGTGCGGGGACAGATACGCAGTATTTT. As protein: CASSYGAGTDTQYF.

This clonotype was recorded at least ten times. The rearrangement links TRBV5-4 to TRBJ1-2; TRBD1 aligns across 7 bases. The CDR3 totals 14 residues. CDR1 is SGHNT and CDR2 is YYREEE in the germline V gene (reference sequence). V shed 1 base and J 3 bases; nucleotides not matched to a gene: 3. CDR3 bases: TGTGCCAGCAGCTTGCTAGGGGGCCACTATGGCTACACCTTC. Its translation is CASSLLGGHYGYTF. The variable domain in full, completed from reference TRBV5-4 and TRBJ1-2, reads ETGVTQSPTHLIKTRGQQVTLRCSSQSGHNTVSWYQQALGQGPQFIFQYYREEENGRGNFPPRFSGLQFPNYSSELNVNALELDDSALYLCASSLLGGHYGYTFGSGTRLTVV.

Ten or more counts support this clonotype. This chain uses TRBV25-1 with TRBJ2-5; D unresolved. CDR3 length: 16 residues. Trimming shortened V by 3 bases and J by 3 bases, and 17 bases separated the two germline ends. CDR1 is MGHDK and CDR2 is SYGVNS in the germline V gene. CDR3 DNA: TGTGCCAGCAGTGATGGTTCTAGTGTTCGGGAAGAGACCCAGTACTTC. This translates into CASSDGSSVREETQYF.

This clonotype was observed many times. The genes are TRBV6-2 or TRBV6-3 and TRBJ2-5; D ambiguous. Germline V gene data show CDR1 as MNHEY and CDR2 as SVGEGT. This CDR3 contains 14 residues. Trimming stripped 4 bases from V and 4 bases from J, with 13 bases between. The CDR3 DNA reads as TGTGCCAGCAGTTTGGCCGGACCCCGAGAGACCCAGTACTTC. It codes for CASSLAGPRETQYF.

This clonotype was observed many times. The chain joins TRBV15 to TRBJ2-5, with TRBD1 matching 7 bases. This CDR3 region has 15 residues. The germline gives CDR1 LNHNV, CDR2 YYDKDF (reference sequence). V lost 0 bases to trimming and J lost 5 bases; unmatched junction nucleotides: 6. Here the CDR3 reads CATSRDPTGLETQYF. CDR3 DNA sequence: TGTGCCACCAGCAGAGATCCGACAGGGCTGGAGACCCAGTACTTC.

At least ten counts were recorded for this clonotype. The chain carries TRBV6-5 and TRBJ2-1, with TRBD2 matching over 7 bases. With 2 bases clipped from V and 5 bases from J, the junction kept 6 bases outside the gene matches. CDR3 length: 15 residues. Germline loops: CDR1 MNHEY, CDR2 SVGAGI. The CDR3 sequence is CASSYGSSGHNEQFF. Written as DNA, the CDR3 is TGTGCCAGCAGTTACGGGTCTAGCGGCCACAATGAGCAGTTCTTC.

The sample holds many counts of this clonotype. As DNA, the CDR3 is TGTGCCAGCAGCCCTCAGCGGACGTACACTGAAGCTTTCTTT. Encoded protein: CASSPQRTYTEAFF. The chain couples TRBV11-2 to TRBJ1-1, with D unresolved. Trimming shortened V by 5 bases and J by 3 bases, and 13 bases separated the two germline ends. The CDR3 is made up of 14 amino acids. Looked up from germline, CDR1 is SGHAT and CDR2 is FQNNGV.

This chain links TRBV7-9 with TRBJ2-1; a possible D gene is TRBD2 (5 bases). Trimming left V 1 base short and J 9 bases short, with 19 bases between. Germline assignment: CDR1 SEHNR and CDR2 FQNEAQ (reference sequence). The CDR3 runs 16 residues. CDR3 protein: CASSLVGIAEGREQFF. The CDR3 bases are TGTGCCAGCAGCTTAGTCGGGATCGCAGAAGGTCGTGAGCAGTTCTTC. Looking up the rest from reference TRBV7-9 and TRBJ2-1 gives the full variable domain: DTGVSQNPRHKITKRGQNVTFRCDPISEHNRLYWYRQTLGQGPEFLTYFQNEAQLEKSRLLSDRFSAERPKGSFSTLEIQRTEQGDSAMYLCASSLVGIAEGREQFFGPGTRLTVL.

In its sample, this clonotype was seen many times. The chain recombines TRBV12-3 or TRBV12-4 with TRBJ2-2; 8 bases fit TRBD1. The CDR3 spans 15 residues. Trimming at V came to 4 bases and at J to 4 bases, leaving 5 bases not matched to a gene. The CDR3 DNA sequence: TGTGCCAGCAGTTCACAGGGGGTAGTCACCGGGGAGCTGTTTTTT. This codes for CASSSQGVVTGELFF.

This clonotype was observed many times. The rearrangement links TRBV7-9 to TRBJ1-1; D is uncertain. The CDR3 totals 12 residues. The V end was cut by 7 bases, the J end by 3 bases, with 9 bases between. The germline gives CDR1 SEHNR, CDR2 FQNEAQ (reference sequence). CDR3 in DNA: TGTGCCAGCACCCGAAGGCACACTGAAGCTTTCTTT. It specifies CASTRRHTEAFF.

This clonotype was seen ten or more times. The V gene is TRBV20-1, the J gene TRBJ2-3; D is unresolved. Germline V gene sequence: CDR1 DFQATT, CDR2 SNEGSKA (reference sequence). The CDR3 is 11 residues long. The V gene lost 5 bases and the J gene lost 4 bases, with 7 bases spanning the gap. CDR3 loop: CSAPTADTQYF. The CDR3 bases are TGCAGTGCTCCGACGGCAGATACGCAGTATTTT.

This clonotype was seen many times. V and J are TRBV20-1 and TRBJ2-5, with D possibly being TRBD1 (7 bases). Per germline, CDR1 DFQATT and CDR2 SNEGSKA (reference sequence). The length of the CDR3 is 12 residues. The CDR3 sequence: CSGGGREETQYF. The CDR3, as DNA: TGCTCCGGAGGGGGCCGGGAGGAGACCCAGTACTTC.

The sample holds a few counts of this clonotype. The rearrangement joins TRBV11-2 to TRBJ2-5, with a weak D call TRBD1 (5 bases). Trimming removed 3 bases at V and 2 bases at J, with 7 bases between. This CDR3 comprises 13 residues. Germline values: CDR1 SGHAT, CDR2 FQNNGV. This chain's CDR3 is CASSFGAQETQYF. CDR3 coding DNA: TGTGCCAGCAGCTTTGGGGCGCAAGAGACCCAGTACTTC.

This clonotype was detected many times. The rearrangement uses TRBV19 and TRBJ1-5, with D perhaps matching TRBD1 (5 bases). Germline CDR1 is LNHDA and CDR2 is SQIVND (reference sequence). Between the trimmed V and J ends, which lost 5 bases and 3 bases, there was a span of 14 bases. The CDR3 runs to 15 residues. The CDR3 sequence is CASSGKGYYNQPQHF. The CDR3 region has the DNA TGTGCCAGTAGTGGAAAGGGGTACTACAATCAGCCCCAGCATTTT.